Listed here are 17 T cell receptor beta chains from one sample, sequenced in a study of OX40 agonist ivuxolimab in advanced cancers. Clones were sequenced by immunoSEQ multiplex PCR, and TCRdb holds only the in-frame ones, with some missing. The table records tens of thousands of clones, 85% to 90% of them present only once. Sequencing was performed on CD4+ or CD8+ T cells sorted from blood, taken in a trial of the OX40 agonist ivuxolimab. All receptors derive from an adult with an advanced solid tumor such as melanoma, head and neck, liver or kidney cancer.

The rearrangement joins TRBV6-4 to TRBJ2-2; TRBD1 might be the D (6 bases). The CDR3 totals 15 residues. The germline CDR1 and CDR2 sequences are MRHNA and SNTAGT. V was shortened by 10 bases and J by 7 bases, with 22 bases between the two germline ends. CDR3 amino acids: CATSTGFWINGELFF. The CDR3 DNA follows: TGTGCCACATCCACAGGGTTCTGGATCAACGGGGAGCTGTTTTTT.

The genes are TRBV7-9 and TRBJ2-5, with 7 bases that match TRBD1. The end of the DNA aligns better with TRBJ2-7, so the J call may be wrong. The CDR3 spans 12 residues. Germline lookup yields CDR1 SEHNR and CDR2 FQNEAQ (reference sequence). The CDR3 DNA follows: TGTGCCAGCAGCCCCACAGGGGACGAGCAGTACTTC. It codes for CASSPTGDEQYF.

This chain uses TRBV6-5 with TRBJ2-5; TRBD1 matches 8 bases. CDR3 length: 14 amino acids. Germline CDR1 reads MNHEY; CDR2 reads SVGAGI. The ends lost 5 bases at V and 4 bases at J; junction bases unmatched: 6. Here the CDR3 DNA reads TGTGCCAGCAGTCCCGGGACAGGTTCAGAGACCCAGTACTTC. This translates into CASSPGTGSETQYF.

The chain links TRBV10-1 to TRBJ2-5, with 7 nucleotides matching TRBD1. There are 13 residues in the CDR3. CDR1 and CDR2 from the germline V gene are WNHNN and SYGVQD (reference sequence). The junction had 9 bases not matched to a gene; V was cut back by 9 bases and J by 5 bases. CDR3 bases: TGCGCCAGGCCGGCCAGGGGGTTGGAGACCCAGTACTTC. It translates to CARPARGLETQYF.

This chain uses TRBV7-2 with TRBJ1-4; D is unresolved. Germline V gene lookup returns CDR1 SGHTA and CDR2 FQGNSA. The CDR3 runs to 14 residues. V lost 1 base to trimming and J lost 5 bases, with 8 bases between them. CDR3 coding DNA: TGTGCCAGCAGCTTAGATCTCGGGAATGAAAAACTGTTTTTT. Translated: CASSLDLGNEKLFF.

The genes are TRBV30 and TRBJ2-2; D unclear. The CDR3 has 15 amino acids. The V gene lost 4 bases and the J gene lost 4 bases, with 16 bases spanning the gap. CDR1 GTSNPN and CDR2 SVGIG come from the germline V gene (reference sequence). CDR3 bases: TGTGCCTGGACTATTGACCGAACCAGCACCGGGGAGCTGTTTTTT. Translation gives CAWTIDRTSTGELFF.

The chain recombines TRBV9 with TRBJ1-3; 8 nucleotides agree with TRBD1. V was clipped by 3 bases and J by 1 base; unmatched bases: 18. Germline V CDR1 and CDR2: SGDLS, YYNGEE. There are 20 residues in the CDR3. CDR3 sequence (DNA): TGTGCCAGCAGCGATGCTGCAGGGATCAAGAACAGGGGGTCTGGAAACACCATATATTTT. As protein: CASSDAAGIKNRGSGNTIYF.

The chain carries TRBV30 and TRBJ1-3; D gene uncertain. Germline loops: CDR1 GTSNPN, CDR2 SVGIG (reference sequence). The CDR3 covers 14 residues. V gave up 1 base and J gave up 7 bases, with 14 bases separating them. The CDR3 nucleotides are TGTGCCTGGAGTGAAGGTGTAATCCCGAACACCATATATTTT. Translated: CAWSEGVIPNTIYF.

The V gene is TRBV5-4, the J gene TRBJ2-1; 8 nucleotides agree with TRBD2. The CDR3 has 15 residues. CDR1 and CDR2 from the germline V gene are SGHNT and YYREEE (reference sequence). The V gene end was trimmed by 7 bases and the J gene end by 8 bases; junction bases not matched to a gene: 14. The CDR3 DNA follows: TGTGCCAGCGCTCCGGGACTAGTCGGTACCGATGAGCAGTTCTTC. It codes for CASAPGLVGTDEQFF.

The chain couples TRBV5-1 to TRBJ1-4; 9 bases map to TRBD1. Germline lookup yields CDR1 SGHRS and CDR2 YFSETQ. V was pared by 0 bases and J by 5 bases, with 5 bases of the junction left unmatched. There are 16 residues in the CDR3. CDR3 amino acids: CASSLAGTGGNEKLFF. The CDR3 coding sequence is TGCGCCAGCAGCTTGGCCGGAACAGGGGGCAATGAAAAACTGTTTTTT.

In regard to this clone: One end of the junction does not line up with germline, which may come from a read error. The chain recombines TRBV6-6 with TRBJ1-5, with D possibly being TRBD1 (5 bases). The CDR3 is 13 residues long. Germline V CDR1 and CDR2: MNHNY, SVGAGI (reference sequence). The CDR3 protein is CAGSGTDNQPQHF. Here the CDR3 DNA reads TGTGCCGGCAGTGGGACTGATAATCAGCCCCAGCATTTT.

The V call is TRBV23-1, the J call TRBJ2-3; the D gene is possibly TRBD2 (5 bases). TRBV23-1 is an open reading frame, and its role is uncertain. CDR3 length: 17 residues. The V gene lost 5 bases and the J gene lost 4 bases, with 22 bases spanning the gap. The DNA of the CDR3 is TGCGCCAGCAGTTCCGCTTCCCCCGCGGGCGAGGCAGATACGCAGTATTTT. Translated: CASSSASPAGEADTQYF.

The V gene is TRBV28, the J gene TRBJ2-6, with D hard to call. The V end lost 4 bases, the J end lost 2 bases, and 0 bases lay between the germline ends. CDR1 MDHEN and CDR2 SYDVKM come from the germline V gene. The CDR3 runs 12 residues. DNA for the CDR3: TGTGCCAGCAGTTCTGGGGCCAACGTCCTGACTTTC. Amino acids: CASSSGANVLTF.

This chain connects TRBV7-9 to TRBJ1-3, with D possibly being TRBD1 (6 bases). Trimming shortened V by 3 bases and J by 1 base, and 13 bases separated the two germline ends. The CDR3 length is 16 residues. Germline V CDR1 and CDR2: SEHNR, FQNEAQ (reference sequence). The CDR3 loop reads CASSFETGDSGNTIYF. CDR3 coding DNA: TGTGCCAGCAGCTTTGAGACAGGAGATTCTGGAAACACCATATATTTT.

The chain uses TRBV18 and TRBJ2-2, with TRBD1 matching 7 bases. The CDR3 loop spans 14 amino acids. Per germline, CDR1 KGHSH and CDR2 LQKENI. V shed 4 bases, J shed 8 bases, and the junction held 7 bases outside the gene matches. CDR3 in amino acids: CASSQGQSAGELFF. The DNA of the CDR3 is TGTGCCAGCTCACAGGGACAGAGTGCGGGGGAGCTGTTTTTT.

V gene TRBV20-1 combines with J gene TRBJ2-3; D remains unclear. This CDR3 region has 11 residues. Germline V CDR1 and CDR2: DFQATT, SNEGSKA (reference sequence). The V and J ends lost 3 bases and 1 base respectively, with 2 bases between them. CDR3 nucleotides: TGCAGTGCTAGCGGCACAGATACGCAGTATTTT. Translated: CSASGTDTQYF.

The V call is TRBV6-1, the J call TRBJ2-5; D is perhaps TRBD2 (5 bases). From germline, CDR1 is MNHNS and CDR2 SASEGT. CDR3 length: 13 residues. Between the trimmed V and J ends, which lost 3 bases and 2 bases, there was a span of 7 bases. The DNA for the CDR3 is TGTGCCAGCAGTGACGGGAATCAAGAGACCCAGTACTTC. This translates into CASSDGNQETQYF.